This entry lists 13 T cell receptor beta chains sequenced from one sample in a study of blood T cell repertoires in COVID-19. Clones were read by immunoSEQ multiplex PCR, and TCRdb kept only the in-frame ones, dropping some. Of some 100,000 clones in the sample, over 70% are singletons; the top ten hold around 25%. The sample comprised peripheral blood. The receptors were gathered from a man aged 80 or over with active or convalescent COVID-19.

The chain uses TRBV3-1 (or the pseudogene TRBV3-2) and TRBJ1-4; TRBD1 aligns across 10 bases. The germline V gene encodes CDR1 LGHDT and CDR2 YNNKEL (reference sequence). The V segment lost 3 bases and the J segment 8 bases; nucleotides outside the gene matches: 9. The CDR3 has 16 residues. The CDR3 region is CASSQGTGAVVEKLFF. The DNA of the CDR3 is TGTGCCAGCAGCCAGGGGACAGGGGCAGTGGTGGAAAAACTGTTTTTT.

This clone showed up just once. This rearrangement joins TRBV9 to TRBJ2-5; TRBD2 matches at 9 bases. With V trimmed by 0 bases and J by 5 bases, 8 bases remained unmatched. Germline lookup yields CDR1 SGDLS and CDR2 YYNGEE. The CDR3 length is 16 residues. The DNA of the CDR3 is TGTGCCAGCAGCGTAGCTGGCGGGGGGGAGGCGGAGACCCAGTACTTC. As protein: CASSVAGGGEAETQYF.

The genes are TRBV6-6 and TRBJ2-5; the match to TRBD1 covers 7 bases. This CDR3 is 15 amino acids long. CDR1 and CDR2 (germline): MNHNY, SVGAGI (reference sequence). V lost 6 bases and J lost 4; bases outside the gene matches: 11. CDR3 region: CASRALQGRRETQYF. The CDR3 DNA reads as TGTGCCAGCAGGGCACTACAGGGGCGGAGAGAGACCCAGTACTTC.

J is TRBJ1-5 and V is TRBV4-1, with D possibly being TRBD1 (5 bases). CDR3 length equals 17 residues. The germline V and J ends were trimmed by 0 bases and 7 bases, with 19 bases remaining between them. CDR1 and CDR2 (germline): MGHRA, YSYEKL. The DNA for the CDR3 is TGCGCCAGCAGCCAAGATCACAGGTTGCTTCCCAGGCAGCCCCAGCATTTT. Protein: CASSQDHRLLPRQPQHF.

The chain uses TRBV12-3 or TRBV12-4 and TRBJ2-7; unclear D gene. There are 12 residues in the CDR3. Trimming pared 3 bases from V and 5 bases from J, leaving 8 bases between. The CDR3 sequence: CASSFTRDEQYF. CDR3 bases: TGTGCCAGCAGTTTTACTCGGGACGAGCAGTACTTC.

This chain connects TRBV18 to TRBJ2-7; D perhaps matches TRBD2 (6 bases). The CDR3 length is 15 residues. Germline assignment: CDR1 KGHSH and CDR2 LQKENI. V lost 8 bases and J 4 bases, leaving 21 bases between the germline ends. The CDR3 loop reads CASTMSGGVRYEQYF. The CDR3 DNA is TGTGCCAGCACCATGTCCGGCGGGGTGCGTTACGAGCAGTACTTC.

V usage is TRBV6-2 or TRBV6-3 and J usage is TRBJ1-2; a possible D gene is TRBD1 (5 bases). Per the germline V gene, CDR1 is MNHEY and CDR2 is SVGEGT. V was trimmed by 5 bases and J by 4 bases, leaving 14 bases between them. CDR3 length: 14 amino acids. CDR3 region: CASSGHLTPYGYTF. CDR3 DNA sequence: TGTGCCAGCAGTGGACACCTCACGCCCTATGGCTACACCTTC.

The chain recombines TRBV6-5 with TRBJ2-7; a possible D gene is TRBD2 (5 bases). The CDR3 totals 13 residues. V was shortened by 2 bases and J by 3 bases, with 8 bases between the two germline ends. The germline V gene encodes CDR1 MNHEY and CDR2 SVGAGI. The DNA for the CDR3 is TGTGCCAGCAGTTACCGCGGGCGCTACGAGCAGTACTTC. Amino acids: CASSYRGRYEQYF.

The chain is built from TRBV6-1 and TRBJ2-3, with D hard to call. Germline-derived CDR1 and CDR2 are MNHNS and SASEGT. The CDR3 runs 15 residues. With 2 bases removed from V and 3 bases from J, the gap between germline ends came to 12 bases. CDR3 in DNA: TGTGCCAGCAGTGAACTACTTGTTGGTACAGATACGCAGTATTTT. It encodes CASSELLVGTDTQYF.

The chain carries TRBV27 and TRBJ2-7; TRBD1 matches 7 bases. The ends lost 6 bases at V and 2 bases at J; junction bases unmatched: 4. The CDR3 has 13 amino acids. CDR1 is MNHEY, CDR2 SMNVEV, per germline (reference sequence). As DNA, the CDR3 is TGTGCCAGCAGGAAAGACAGGGCCTACGAGCAGTACTTC. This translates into CASRKDRAYEQYF.

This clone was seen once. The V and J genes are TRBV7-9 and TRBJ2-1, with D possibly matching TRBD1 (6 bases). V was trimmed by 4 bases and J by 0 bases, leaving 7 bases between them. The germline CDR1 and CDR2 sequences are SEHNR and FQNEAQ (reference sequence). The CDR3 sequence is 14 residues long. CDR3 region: CASSSGHSYNEQFF. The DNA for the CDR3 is TGTGCCAGCAGCTCGGGACACTCCTACAATGAGCAGTTCTTC. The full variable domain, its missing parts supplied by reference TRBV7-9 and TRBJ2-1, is DTGVSQNPRHKITKRGQNVTFRCDPISEHNRLYWYRQTLGQGPEFLTYFQNEAQLEKSRLLSDRFSAERPKGSFSTLEIQRTEQGDSAMYLCASSSGHSYNEQFFGPGTRLTVL.

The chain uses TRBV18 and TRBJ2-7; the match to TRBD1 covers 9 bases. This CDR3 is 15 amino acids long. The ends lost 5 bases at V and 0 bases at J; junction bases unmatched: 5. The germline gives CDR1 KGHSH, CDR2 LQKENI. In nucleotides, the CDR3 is TGTGCCAGCTCAGGACAGGGGATGAGCTCCTACGAGCAGTACTTC. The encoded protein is CASSGQGMSSYEQYF.

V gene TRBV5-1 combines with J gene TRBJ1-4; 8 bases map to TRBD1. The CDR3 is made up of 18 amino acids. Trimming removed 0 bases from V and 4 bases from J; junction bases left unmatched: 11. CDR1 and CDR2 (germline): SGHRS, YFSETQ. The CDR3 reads CASSLEGQGAQVNEKLFF. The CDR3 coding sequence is TGCGCCAGCAGCTTGGAGGGCCAGGGGGCGCAGGTTAATGAAAAACTGTTTTTT.